Listed here is a single T cell receptor beta chain. This record belongs to a study of blood T cell repertoires in COVID-19. Repertoires were generated with immunoSEQ multiplex PCR, while TCRdb's copy carries only in-frame clones and drops some. The sample includes about 250,000 clones, nearly 90% of them seen just once. Looked up from germline, CDR1 is MNHEY and CDR2 is SVGAGI. After removal of 6 bases from V and 9 bases from J, the junction contained 0 bases not matched to a gene. The CDR3 length is 13 residues. The chain has TRBV6-5 and TRBJ2-3; 16 bases map to TRBD2. The specimen was peripheral blood. This clonotype originated in a man in his late teens or twenties with active or convalescent COVID-19. The CDR3 coding sequence is TGTGCCAGCAGGGGACTAGCGGGAGGGACGCAGTATTTT. It encodes CASRGLAGGTQYF.